This T cell receptor (beta chain) is from a study of spatial heterogeneity in lung cancer. CDR3 size: 13 residues. J gave up 5 bases and V 5 bases, and 6 bases lay outside the gene matches. CDR1 and CDR2 from the germline V gene are DFQATT and SNEGSKA (reference sequence). TCRdb reanalysed the 5' RACE reads using MiXCR and keeps one entry per CDR3 protein. The sample includes 20,000 to 25,000 distinct CDR3 sequences, around 4.6% of them seen just once. Described time point: sample taken at primary tumor resection. The TCR comes from a male donor with early-stage non-small cell lung cancer. The V gene is TRBV20-1, the J gene TRBJ2-7; 10 positions match TRBD1. The starting material was PBMCs, obtained at surgery. CDR3: CSASGTGDNEQYF. DNA of the CDR3: TGCAGTGCTTCCGGGACAGGGGACAACGAGCAGTACTTC.